The next 3 T cell receptor beta chains were all read from a single sample in a study of a mutant IDH1 vaccine in newly diagnosed glioma. Time point denoted: baseline, week 1 (first vaccination visit). The treatment: pre-vaccination baseline after standard-of-care therapy. Sequenced by immunoSEQ multiplex PCR; TCRdb stores in-frame clones only, minus some. The data show some 60,000 clones, more than 90% seen once. This specimen consisted of PBMCs, obtained from a glioma patient treated with radiotherapy, temozolomide or both. The receptor set was obtained from a man aged 45-65 years with glioma.

The chain uses TRBV7-9 and TRBJ1-2; tentative D call: TRBD1 (6 bases). The CDR3 contains 12 residues. V was trimmed by 7 bases and J by 8 bases, leaving 14 bases between them. CDR1 SEHNR and CDR2 FQNEAQ come from the germline V gene (reference sequence). Here the CDR3 reads CASTLGGLGYTF. CDR3 coding DNA: TGTGCCAGCACCCTAGGGGGGCTAGGCTACACCTTC. The full variable domain, rest sourced from reference TRBV7-9 and TRBJ1-2, is DTGVSQNPRHKITKRGQNVTFRCDPISEHNRLYWYRQTLGQGPEFLTYFQNEAQLEKSRLLSDRFSAERPKGSFSTLEIQRTEQGDSAMYLCASTLGGLGYTFGSGTRLTVV.

This clone was observed a single time. This rearrangement joins TRBV7-8 to TRBJ2-6; D remains ambiguous. V lost 3 bases and J lost 6, with 3 bases in between. This CDR3 is 12 amino acids long. The V gene's germline CDR1 is SGHVS and CDR2 FQNEAQ. The CDR3 DNA reads TGTGCCAGCAGCTTTTCGGCCAACGTCCTGACTTTC. Protein product: CASSFSANVLTF.

The gene calls are TRBV9 and TRBJ1-3; D is undetermined. The germline gives CDR1 SGDLS, CDR2 YYNGEE. The CDR3 covers 15 residues. Between the trimmed V and J ends, which lost 0 bases and 3 bases, there was a span of 10 bases. CDR3: CASSVAPEGGNTIYF. Here the CDR3 DNA reads TGTGCCAGCAGCGTAGCTCCAGAGGGTGGAAACACCATATATTTT.